The clone carrying this TCR beta chain was recorded only once. Naive CD8 cells, CD45RO-negative and positively selected for CCR7, excluded terminally differentiated effector memory CD45RA+ cells. V shed 5 bases and J 2 bases; nucleotides not matched to a gene: 4. Germline V gene lookup returns CDR1 SEHNR and CDR2 FQNEAQ (reference sequence). This CDR3 has 16 residues. This sample stems from a study of shared clonotypes between healthy human individuals. This table comes from immunoSEQ multiplex PCR, and its TCRdb copy is limited to in-frame clones, with some not included. There are about 750,000 clones in the sample; nearly 95% occur only once, and approximately 25% lies in the top ten.

The source material was naive CD8+ T cells sorted from blood. This TCR was recovered from a man aged 25 to 45 in good health. The V gene is TRBV7-9, the J gene TRBJ2-3, with TRBD2 matching 13 bases. The CDR3 is CASSEGTSGNTDTQYF. The CDR3 DNA sequence: TGTGCCAGCAGCGAAGGGACTAGCGGGAACACAGATACGCAGTATTTT.